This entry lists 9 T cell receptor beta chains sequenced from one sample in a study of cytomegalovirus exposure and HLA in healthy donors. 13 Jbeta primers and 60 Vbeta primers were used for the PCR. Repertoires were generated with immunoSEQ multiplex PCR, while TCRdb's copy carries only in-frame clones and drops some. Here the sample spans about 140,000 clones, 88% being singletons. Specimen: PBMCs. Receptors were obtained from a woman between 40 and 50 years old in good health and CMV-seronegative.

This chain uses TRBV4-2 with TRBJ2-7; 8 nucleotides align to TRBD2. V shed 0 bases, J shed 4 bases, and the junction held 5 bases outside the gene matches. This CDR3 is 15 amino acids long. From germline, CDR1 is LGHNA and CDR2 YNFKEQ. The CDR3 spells CASSQDLAGGYEQYF. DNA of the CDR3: TGTGCCAGCAGCCAAGATCTCGCGGGAGGTTACGAGCAGTACTTC.

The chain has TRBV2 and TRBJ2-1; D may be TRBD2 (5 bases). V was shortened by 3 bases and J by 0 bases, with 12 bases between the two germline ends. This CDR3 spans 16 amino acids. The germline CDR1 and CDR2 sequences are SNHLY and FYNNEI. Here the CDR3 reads CASSEGRGTSYNEQFF. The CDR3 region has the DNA TGTGCCAGCAGTGAGGGCCGGGGAACCTCCTACAATGAGCAGTTCTTC.

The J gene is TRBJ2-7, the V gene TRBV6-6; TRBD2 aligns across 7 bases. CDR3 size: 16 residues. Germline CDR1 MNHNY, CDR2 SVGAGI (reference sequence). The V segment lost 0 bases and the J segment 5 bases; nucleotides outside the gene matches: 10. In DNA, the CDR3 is TGTGCCAGCAGTTACTCGGGGCGGGGGAACGCGGACGAGCAGTACTTC. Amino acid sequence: CASSYSGRGNADEQYF.

CDR3 residues: CASSEWSSGGSETQYF. The CDR3 DNA follows: TGTGCCAGCAGTGAATGGTCTAGCGGGGGCTCAGAGACCCAGTACTTC. This sequence joins TRBV2 and TRBJ2-5; 10 bases line up with TRBD2. The V segment lost 2 bases and the J segment 4 bases; nucleotides outside the gene matches: 7. The CDR3 runs to 16 residues. The germline V gene has CDR1 SNHLY and CDR2 FYNNEI.

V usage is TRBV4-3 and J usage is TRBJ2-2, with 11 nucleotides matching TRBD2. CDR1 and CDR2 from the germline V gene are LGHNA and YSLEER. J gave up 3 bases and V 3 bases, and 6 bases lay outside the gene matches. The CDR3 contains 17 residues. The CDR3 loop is CASSQTSGTVDTGELFF. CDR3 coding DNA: TGCGCCAGCAGCCAGACTAGCGGGACGGTGGACACCGGGGAGCTGTTTTTT.

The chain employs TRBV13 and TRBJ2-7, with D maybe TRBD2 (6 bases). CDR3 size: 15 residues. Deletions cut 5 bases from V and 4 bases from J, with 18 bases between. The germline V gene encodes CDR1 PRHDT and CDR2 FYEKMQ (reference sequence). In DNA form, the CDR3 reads TGTGCCAGCAGCCCGCCGAGGGAGGAGGTATACGAGCAGTACTTC. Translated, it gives CASSPPREEVYEQYF.

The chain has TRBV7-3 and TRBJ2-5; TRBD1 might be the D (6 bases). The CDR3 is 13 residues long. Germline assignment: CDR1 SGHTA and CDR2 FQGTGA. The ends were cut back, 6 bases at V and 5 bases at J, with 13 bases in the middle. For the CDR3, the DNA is TGTGCCAGCAGTACAGGGTCCGAGGAGACCCAGTACTTC. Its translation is CASSTGSEETQYF.

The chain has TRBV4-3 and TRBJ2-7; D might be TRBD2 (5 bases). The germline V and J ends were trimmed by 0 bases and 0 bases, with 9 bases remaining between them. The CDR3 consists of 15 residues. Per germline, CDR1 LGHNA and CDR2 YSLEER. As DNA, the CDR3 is TGCGCCAGCAGCCAAGAACCGGGGAGCTCCTACGAGCAGTACTTC. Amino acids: CASSQEPGSSYEQYF.

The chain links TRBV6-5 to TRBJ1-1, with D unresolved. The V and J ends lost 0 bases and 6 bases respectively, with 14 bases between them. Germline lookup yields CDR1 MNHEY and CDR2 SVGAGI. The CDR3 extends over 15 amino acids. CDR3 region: CASSYSIFSGAEAFF. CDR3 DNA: TGTGCCAGCAGTTACTCGATCTTCTCCGGGGCTGAAGCTTTCTTT.